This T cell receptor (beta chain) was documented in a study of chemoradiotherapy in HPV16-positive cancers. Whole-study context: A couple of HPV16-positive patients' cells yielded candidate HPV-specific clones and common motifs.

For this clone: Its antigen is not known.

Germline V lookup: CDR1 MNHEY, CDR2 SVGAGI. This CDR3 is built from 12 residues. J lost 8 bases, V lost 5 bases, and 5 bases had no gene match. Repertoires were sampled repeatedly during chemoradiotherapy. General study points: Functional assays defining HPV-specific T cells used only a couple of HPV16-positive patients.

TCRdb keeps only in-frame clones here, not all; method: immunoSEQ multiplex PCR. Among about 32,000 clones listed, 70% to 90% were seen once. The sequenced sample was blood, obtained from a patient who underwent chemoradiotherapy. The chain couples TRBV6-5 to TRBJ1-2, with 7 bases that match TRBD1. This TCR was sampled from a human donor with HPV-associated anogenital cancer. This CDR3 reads CASSQGQSGYTF. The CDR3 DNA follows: TGTGCCAGCAGTCAGGGACAGAGCGGCTACACCTTC.